This paragraph covers one T cell receptor beta chain sequence. These data come from a study of OX40 agonist ivuxolimab in advanced cancers. Study at large: Prior anti-PD-1, anti-PD-L1 or anti-CTLA-4 therapy was allowed; 35% to 40% had some.

Germline V gives CDR1 LGHNA, CDR2 YNFKEQ. The CDR3 contains 16 residues. Between the trimmed V and J ends, which lost 0 bases and 0 bases, there was a span of 9 bases. Clones were read by immunoSEQ multiplex PCR, and TCRdb kept only the in-frame ones, dropping some. The table records about 64,000 clones, approximately 78% of them present only once. The chain is built from TRBV4-2 and TRBJ2-1; D gene unclear. The origin of this receptor is an adult with an advanced solid tumor such as melanoma, head and neck, liver or kidney cancer. The sample in question was CD4+ or CD8+ T cells sorted from blood, obtained in a trial of the OX40 agonist ivuxolimab. In DNA, the CDR3 is TGTGCCAGCAGCCAAGAGGCTAGAATCTCCTACAATGAGCAGTTCTTC. Its translation is CASSQEARISYNEQFF.